The subject of this entry is one TCR beta chain. Its antigen is still unknown. These data are taken from a study of radiotherapy plus CTLA-4 blockade in lung cancer. Study in general: Patients showed objective responses in about 20% of cases, and disease control was achieved by approximately 33%.

Focal radiation and CTLA-4 blockade (ipilimumab) were tested in chemo-refractory metastatic non-small-cell lung cancer patients. Method: immunoSEQ multiplex PCR; TCRdb's copy keeps in-frame clones and lacks some. The sample carries roughly 100,000 clones, 75% to 90% recorded once. Study results and limitations: There was expansion of tumor-derived TCR clones in blood after radiotherapy plus ipilimumab. Interferon-beta, together with early blood T cell clone dynamics, reportedly best predicted response.

This TCR was sampled from a human donor with non-small cell lung cancer who had a partial response to radiotherapy plus ipilimumab. The sample in question was peripheral blood, obtained from a patient treated with radiotherapy plus ipilimumab.

The CDR3 DNA follows: TGTGCCAGCAGTAGCGGACTAGCGGGCAGCGACGAGCAGTACTTC. It translates to CASSSGLAGSDEQYF. This chain joins TRBV6-1 and TRBJ2-7; 11 nucleotides line up with TRBD2. J gave up 5 bases and V 5 bases, and 8 bases lay outside the gene matches. The CDR3 contains 15 residues. CDR1 MNHNS and CDR2 SASEGT come from the germline V gene.